Following are 24 T cell receptor gamma chains from one sample sequenced in a study of human gamma delta and Vdelta1 T cells. No antigen has been identified for these receptors. TCRdb reran clone calling via CATT on the PCR reads. The sample consists of about 3,900 gamma-chain clones, 16% of them appearing once. Material: Vdelta1 gamma-delta T cells from blood grown in culture (DOT cells). Receptors originate from a human donor in good health.

By share, this clone ranks as medium-sized. V gene TRGV4 combines with J gene TRGJ1 or TRGJ2. The CDR3 is 12 residues long. Germline-derived CDR1 and CDR2 are EGSTGY and YDSYTSSV. Germline trimming cut 2 bases from V and 3 bases from J; bases unmatched to any gene: 1. The CDR3 nucleotides read TGTGCCACCTGGGATGTTTATTATAAGAAACTCTTT. Translating it yields CATWDVYYKKLF.

This clone was seen a handful of times. V is TRGV9 and J is TRGJ1 or TRGJ2. Germline V lookup: CDR1 GITISATS, CDR2 ISYDGTV (reference sequence). Trimming took 6 bases from V and 10 from J; bases not matched to a gene: 15. CDR3 length: 13 amino acids. CDR3 sequence: CALWPRVIWKKLF. CDR3 coding DNA: TGTGCCTTGTGGCCCCGAGTGATTTGGAAGAAACTCTTT.

By sample fraction, this clone is large (0.1 to 1%). The same CDR3 can be traced to other DNA sequences in this sample. The chain links TRGV9 to TRGJ1 or TRGJ2. V was pared by 2 bases and J by 3 bases, with 1 base of the junction left unmatched. Germline CDR1 reads GITISATS; CDR2 reads ISYDGTV (reference sequence). The CDR3 loop spans 12 amino acids. The CDR3 loop reads CALWEGYYKKLF. CDR3 in DNA: TGTGCCTTGTGGGAGGGTTATTATAAGAAACTCTTT.

This clone has more than one count but fewer than ten. The V and J genes are TRGV10 and TRGJ1 or TRGJ2. TRGV10 is sorted into the ORF group, with uncertain function. Unmatched junction bases numbered 4, after V lost 9 bases and J lost 7 bases. This CDR3 is 10 amino acids long. CDR3 in amino acids: CAACIYKKLF. In DNA, the CDR3 is TGTGCTGCGTGTATCTATAAGAAACTCTTT.

This clone was seen more than once but under ten times. The V and J genes are TRGV9 and TRGJ1 or TRGJ2. V gave up 2 bases and J gave up 6 bases; unmatched junction bases: 7. In germline, CDR1 is GITISATS, CDR2 ISYDGTV (reference sequence). CDR3 length: 13 residues. The CDR3 sequence: CALWEDFIYKKLF. CDR3 in DNA: TGTGCCTTGTGGGAGGATTTCATTTATAAGAAACTCTTT.

V and J are TRGV8 and TRGJ1 or TRGJ2. J was trimmed by 3 bases and V by 4 bases; bases with no gene match: 6. This CDR3 region has 13 residues. Germline V gene lookup returns CDR1 VENAVY and CDR2 YDSYNSRV. The CDR3 sequence: CATWDGSYYKKLF. The CDR3, as DNA: TGTGCCACCTGGGACGGATCTTATTATAAGAAACTCTTT.

This clone is large. The chain recombines TRGV4 with TRGJ1 or TRGJ2. The CDR3 contains 11 residues. The J segment lost 8 bases and the V segment lost 6 bases, leaving 7 bases of the junction unmatched. Germline CDR1 and CDR2: EGSTGY and YDSYTSSV. The DNA of the CDR3 is TGTGCCACCTGGTCAAAGGATAAGAAACTCTTT. As protein: CATWSKDKKLF.

This clone counts as medium-sized (0.01 to 0.1%). The chain joins TRGV2 to TRGJ1 or TRGJ2. The CDR3 is 17 residues long. Losses at the gene ends were 0 bases for V and 3 bases for J; bases not matched to a gene: 14. The germline CDR1 and CDR2 sequences are EGSNGY and YDSYNSKV. The CDR3 nucleotides are TGTGCCACCTGGGACGGGCCTCCGCCCCAATTTTATTATAAGAAACTCTTT. The encoded protein is CATWDGPPPQFYYKKLF.

The chain is built from TRGV5 and TRGJ1 or TRGJ2. The CDR3 sequence is 15 residues long. Per germline, CDR1 VINAFY and CDR2 YDVSNSKD. V lost 0 bases to trimming and J lost 4 bases; unmatched junction nucleotides: 9. Here the CDR3 DNA reads TGTGCCACCTGGGACAGGCGGCGGGAATATTATAAGAAACTCTTT. Encoded protein: CATWDRRREYYKKLF.

The genes are TRGV4 and TRGJ1 or TRGJ2. V was pared by 0 bases and J by 7 bases, with 12 bases of the junction left unmatched. The CDR3 has 15 amino acids. Germline CDR1 and CDR2: EGSTGY and YDSYTSSV. The CDR3 protein is CATWDGPLFKYKKLF. CDR3 coding DNA: TGTGCCACCTGGGATGGGCCCTTATTTAAATATAAGAAACTCTTT.

By share, this clone counts as medium-sized (0.01 to 0.1%). The sample has other DNA sequences that encode this CDR3 too. The chain is built from TRGV2 and TRGJ1 or TRGJ2. Germline V gene sequence: CDR1 EGSNGY, CDR2 YDSYNSKV. This CDR3 has 13 residues. The V gene end was trimmed by 1 base and the J gene end by 3 bases; junction bases not matched to a gene: 3. As DNA, the CDR3 is TGTGCCACCTGGGACGGAACTTATTATAAGAAACTCTTT. Residues: CATWDGTYYKKLF.

As concerns this clone: Other DNA sequences in the same sample also yield this CDR3. V usage is TRGV2 and J usage is TRGJ1 or TRGJ2. Germline V CDR1 and CDR2: EGSNGY, YDSYNSKV. Trimming cost V 0 bases and J 10 bases; bases outside gene matches: 6. The CDR3 has 12 amino acids. This CDR3 reads CATWDGLYKKLF. CDR3 DNA: TGTGCCACCTGGGACGGGCTTTACAAGAAACTCTTT.

This clone was found a few times. The chain couples TRGV3 to TRGJ1 or TRGJ2. CDR1 VTNTFY and CDR2 YDVSTARD come from the germline V gene (reference sequence). CDR3 length: 12 amino acids. Unmatched junction bases numbered 3, after V lost 4 bases and J lost 3 bases. CDR3 protein: CATWESYYKKLF. The CDR3 coding sequence is TGTGCCACCTGGGAATCTTATTATAAGAAACTCTTT.

The chain recombines TRGV2 with TRGJ1 or TRGJ2. The V gene end was trimmed by 0 bases and the J gene end by 12 bases; junction bases not matched to a gene: 5. Germline V CDR1 and CDR2: EGSNGY, YDSYNSKV. This CDR3 is 11 amino acids long. The chain's CDR3 is CATWDGIGKLF. CDR3 nucleotide sequence: TGTGCCACCTGGGACGGGATCGGGAAACTCTTT.

This chain joins TRGV10 and TRGJ1 or TRGJ2. TRGV10 is designated an ORF whose function remains uncertain. J lost 7 bases, V lost 8 bases, and 9 bases had no gene match. The CDR3 has 12 amino acids. The CDR3 loop is CAAWDIRYKKLF. CDR3 in DNA: TGTGCTGCGTGGGATATTAGATATAAGAAACTCTTT.

This clone was recorded a few times. The J gene is TRGJ1 or TRGJ2, the V gene TRGV4. J was trimmed by 4 bases and V by 4 bases; bases with no gene match: 4. This CDR3 region has 12 residues. CDR1 is EGSTGY, CDR2 YDSYTSSV, per germline. In DNA form, the CDR3 reads TGTGCCACCTGGGACCCCTATTATAAGAAACTCTTT. Translated: CATWDPYYKKLF.

V gene TRGV4 combines with J gene TRGJ1 or TRGJ2. This CDR3 comprises 16 residues. CDR1 is EGSTGY and CDR2 is YDSYTSSV in the germline V gene. V lost 0 bases and J lost 0; bases outside the gene matches: 8. The CDR3 DNA reads as TGTGCCACCTGGGATGGGACAACCTTGAATTATTATAAGAAACTCTTT. Amino acid sequence: CATWDGTTLNYYKKLF.

J is TRGJ1 or TRGJ2 and V is TRGV8. The CDR3 has 16 residues. Trimming removed 5 bases from V and 2 bases from J; junction bases left unmatched: 15. CDR1 and CDR2 (germline): VENAVY, YDSYNSRV. In DNA form, the CDR3 reads TGTGCCACCTGGGCCGCTCCTCCCTTGGATTATTATAAGAAACTCTTT. The encoded protein is CATWAAPPLDYYKKLF.

This clone is medium-sized. The chain carries TRGV4 and TRGJ1 or TRGJ2. Germline V lookup: CDR1 EGSTGY, CDR2 YDSYTSSV. V gave up 0 bases and J gave up 11 bases; unmatched junction bases: 7. The CDR3 contains 12 residues. The DNA of the CDR3 is TGTGCCACCTGGGATGGGCGGGGGCAGAAACTCTTT. Translation: CATWDGRGQKLF.

To note about this clone: Other DNA sequences in the same sample also yield this CDR3. The chain employs TRGV9 and TRGJ1 or TRGJ2. In germline, CDR1 is GITISATS, CDR2 ISYDGTV (reference sequence). The CDR3 runs 11 residues. V lost 2 bases and J lost 7; bases outside the gene matches: 2. CDR3 in amino acids: CALWEGYKKLF. The CDR3 DNA reads as TGTGCCTTGTGGGAGGGATATAAGAAACTCTTT.

Comment on this clone: Given a much more abundant clone one base away, this may be a read error. The chain joins TRGV3 to TRGJ1 or TRGJ2. V was clipped by 0 bases and J by 11 bases; unmatched bases: 4. Per germline, CDR1 VTNTFY and CDR2 YDVSTARD (reference sequence). CDR3 size: 11 residues. This chain's CDR3 is CATWDRREKLF. DNA for the CDR3: TGTGCCACCTGGGACAGGCGTGAGAAACTCTTT.

This clone has a handful of counts. This chain uses TRGV4 with TRGJ1 or TRGJ2. The V gene's germline CDR1 is EGSTGY and CDR2 YDSYTSSV. The length of the CDR3 is 16 residues. Trimming took 0 bases from V and 2 from J; bases not matched to a gene: 10. This chain's CDR3 is CATWDGPPRHYYKKLF. The DNA of the CDR3 is TGTGCCACCTGGGATGGGCCCCCCCGACATTATTATAAGAAACTCTTT.

The chain has TRGV9 and TRGJ1 or TRGJ2. This CDR3 contains 13 residues. Germline lookup yields CDR1 GITISATS and CDR2 ISYDGTV (reference sequence). The V and J ends lost 5 bases and 5 bases, in that order; junction bases with no gene match: 9. The CDR3 loop is CALWGGSDYKKLF. The CDR3 DNA sequence: TGTGCCTTGTGGGGGGGGTCGGATTATAAGAAACTCTTT.

This chain uses TRGV10 with TRGJ1 or TRGJ2. Being an ORF, TRGV10 has a function that is uncertain. V lost 10 bases to trimming and J lost 10 bases; unmatched junction nucleotides: 11. This CDR3 contains 11 residues. The CDR3 reads CAALDLAKKLF. In DNA, the CDR3 is TGTGCTGCGTTGGATTTGGCAAAGAAACTCTTT.